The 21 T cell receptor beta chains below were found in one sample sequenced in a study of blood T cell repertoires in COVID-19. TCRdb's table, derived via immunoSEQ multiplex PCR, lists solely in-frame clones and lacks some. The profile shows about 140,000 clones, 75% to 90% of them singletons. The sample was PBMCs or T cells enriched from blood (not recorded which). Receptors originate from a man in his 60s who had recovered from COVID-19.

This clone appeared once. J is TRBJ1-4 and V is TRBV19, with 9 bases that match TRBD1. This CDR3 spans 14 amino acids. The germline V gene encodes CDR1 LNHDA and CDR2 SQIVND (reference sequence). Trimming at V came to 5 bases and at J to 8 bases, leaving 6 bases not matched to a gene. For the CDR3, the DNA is TGTGCCAGTAGTTTTCGGACAGGGGCCGAAAAACTGTTTTTT. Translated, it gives CASSFRTGAEKLFF.

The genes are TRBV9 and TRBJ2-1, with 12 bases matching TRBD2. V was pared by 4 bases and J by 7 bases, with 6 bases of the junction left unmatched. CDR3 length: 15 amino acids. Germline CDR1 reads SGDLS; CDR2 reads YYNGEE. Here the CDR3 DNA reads TGTGCCAGCAGCTCCACAGGACTAGCGGGAAATGAGCAGTTCTTC. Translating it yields CASSSTGLAGNEQFF.

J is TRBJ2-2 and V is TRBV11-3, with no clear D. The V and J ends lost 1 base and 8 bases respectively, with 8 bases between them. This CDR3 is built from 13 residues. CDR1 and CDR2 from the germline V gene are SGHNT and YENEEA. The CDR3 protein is CASSLGQLGELFF. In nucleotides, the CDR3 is TGTGCCAGCAGCTTAGGACAACTTGGGGAGCTGTTTTTT.

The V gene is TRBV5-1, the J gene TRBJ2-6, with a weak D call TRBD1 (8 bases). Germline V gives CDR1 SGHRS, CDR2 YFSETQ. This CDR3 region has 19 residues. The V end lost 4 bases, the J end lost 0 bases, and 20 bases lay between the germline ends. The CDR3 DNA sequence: TGCGCCAGCAGCACCACAGGGGGGGGGCGTCTCTCTGGGGCCAACGTCCTGACTTTC. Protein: CASSTTGGGRLSGANVLTF.

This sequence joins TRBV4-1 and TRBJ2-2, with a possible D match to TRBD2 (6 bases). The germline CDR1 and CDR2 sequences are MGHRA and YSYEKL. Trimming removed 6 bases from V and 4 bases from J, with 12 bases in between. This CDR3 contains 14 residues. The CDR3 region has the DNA TGCGCCAGCAGAGCGACCGGGGGCACCGGGGAGCTGTTTTTT. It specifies CASRATGGTGELFF.

Written as DNA, the CDR3 is TGTGCCAGCAGTTTCGGGGGAAATCAGCCCCAGCATTTT. This encodes CASSFGGNQPQHF. V gene TRBV27 combines with J gene TRBJ1-5, with a possible D match to TRBD1 (5 bases). Trimming pared 3 bases from V and 4 bases from J, leaving 7 bases between. The CDR3 sequence is 13 residues long. Germline values: CDR1 MNHEY, CDR2 SMNVEV (reference sequence).

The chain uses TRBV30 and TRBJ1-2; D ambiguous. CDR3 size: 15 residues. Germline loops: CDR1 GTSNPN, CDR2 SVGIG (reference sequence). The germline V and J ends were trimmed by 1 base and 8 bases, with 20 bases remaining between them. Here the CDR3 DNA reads TGTGCCTGGAGTGCCCTACACCCTTCGCGGTCCGGCTACACCTTC. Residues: CAWSALHPSRSGYTF.

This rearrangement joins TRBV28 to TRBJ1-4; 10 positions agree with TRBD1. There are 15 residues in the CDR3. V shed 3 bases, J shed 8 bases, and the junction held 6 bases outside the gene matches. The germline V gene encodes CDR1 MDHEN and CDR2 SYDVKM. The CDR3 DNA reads TGTGCCAGCAGTTTTTCGGGACAGGGGAGGGAAAAACTGTTTTTT. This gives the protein CASSFSGQGREKLFF.

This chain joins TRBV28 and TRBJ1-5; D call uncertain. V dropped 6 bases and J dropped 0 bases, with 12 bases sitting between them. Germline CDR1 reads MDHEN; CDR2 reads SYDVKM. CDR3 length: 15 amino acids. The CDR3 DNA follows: TGTGCCAGCAGAGCCGGGTCCCCTAGCAATCAGCCCCAGCATTTT. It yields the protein CASRAGSPSNQPQHF.

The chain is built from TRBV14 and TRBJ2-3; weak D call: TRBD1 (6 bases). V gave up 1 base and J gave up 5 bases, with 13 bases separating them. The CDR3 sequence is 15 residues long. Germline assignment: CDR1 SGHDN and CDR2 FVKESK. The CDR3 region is CASSQVETGLDTQYF. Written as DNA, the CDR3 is TGTGCCAGCAGCCAAGTTGAGACAGGCCTAGATACGCAGTATTTT.

The CDR3 DNA is TGTGCCAGTAGTATAGATACCGGGACAGGGGACCGTCAGCCCCAGCATTTT. It specifies CASSIDTGTGDRQPQHF. The V gene is TRBV19, the J gene TRBJ1-5, with TRBD1 identical over 10 bases. With V trimmed by 0 bases and J by 6 bases, 8 bases remained unmatched. Germline CDR1 reads LNHDA; CDR2 reads SQIVND (reference sequence). The CDR3 consists of 17 residues. Combining the CDR3 with reference TRBV19 and TRBJ1-5 gives the whole variable domain DGGITQSPKYLFRKEGQNVTLSCEQNLNHDAMYWYRQDPGQGLRLIYYSQIVNDFQKGDIAEGYSVSREKKESFPLTVTSAQKNPTAFYLCASSIDTGTGDRQPQHFGDGTRLSIL.

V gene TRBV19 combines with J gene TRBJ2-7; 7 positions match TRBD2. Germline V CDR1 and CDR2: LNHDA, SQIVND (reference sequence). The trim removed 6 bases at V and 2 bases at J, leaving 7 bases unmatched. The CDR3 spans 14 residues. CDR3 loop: CASRSRGSAYEQYF. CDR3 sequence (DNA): TGTGCCAGTAGGTCCCGCGGGAGTGCCTACGAGCAGTACTTC. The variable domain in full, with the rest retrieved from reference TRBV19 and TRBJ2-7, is DGGITQSPKYLFRKEGQNVTLSCEQNLNHDAMYWYRQDPGQGLRLIYYSQIVNDFQKGDIAEGYSVSREKKESFPLTVTSAQKNPTAFYLCASRSRGSAYEQYFGPGTRLTVT.

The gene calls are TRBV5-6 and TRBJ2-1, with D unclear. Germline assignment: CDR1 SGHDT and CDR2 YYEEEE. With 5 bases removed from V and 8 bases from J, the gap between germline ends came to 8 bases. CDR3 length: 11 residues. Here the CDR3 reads CASRVHDEQFF. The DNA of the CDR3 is TGTGCCAGCAGGGTACATGATGAGCAGTTCTTC.

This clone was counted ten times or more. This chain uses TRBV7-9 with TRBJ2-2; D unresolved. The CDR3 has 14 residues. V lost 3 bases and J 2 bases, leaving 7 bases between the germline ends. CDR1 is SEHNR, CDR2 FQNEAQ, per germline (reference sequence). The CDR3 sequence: CASSFYFNTGELFF. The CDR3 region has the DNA TGTGCCAGCAGCTTTTATTTTAACACCGGGGAGCTGTTTTTT.

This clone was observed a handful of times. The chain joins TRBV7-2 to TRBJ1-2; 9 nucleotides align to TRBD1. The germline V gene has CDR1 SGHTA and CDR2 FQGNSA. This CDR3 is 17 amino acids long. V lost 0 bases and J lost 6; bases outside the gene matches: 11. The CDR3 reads CASSLAWGQGLVNGYTF. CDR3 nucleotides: TGTGCCAGCAGCTTAGCTTGGGGACAGGGATTAGTTAATGGCTACACCTTC.

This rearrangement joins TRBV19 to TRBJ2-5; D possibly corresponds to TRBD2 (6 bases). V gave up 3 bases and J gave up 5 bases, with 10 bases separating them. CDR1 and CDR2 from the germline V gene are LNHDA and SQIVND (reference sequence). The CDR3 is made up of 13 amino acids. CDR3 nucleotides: TGTGCCAGTAGTATCATCGCGGGGGAGACCCAGTACTTC. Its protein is CASSIIAGETQYF.

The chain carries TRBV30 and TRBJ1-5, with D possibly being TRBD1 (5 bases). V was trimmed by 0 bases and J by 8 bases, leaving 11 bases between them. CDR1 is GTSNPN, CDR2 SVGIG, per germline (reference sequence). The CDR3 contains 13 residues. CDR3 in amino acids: CAWSVLPGEPQHF. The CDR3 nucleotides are TGTGCCTGGAGTGTATTACCGGGGGAGCCCCAGCATTTT.

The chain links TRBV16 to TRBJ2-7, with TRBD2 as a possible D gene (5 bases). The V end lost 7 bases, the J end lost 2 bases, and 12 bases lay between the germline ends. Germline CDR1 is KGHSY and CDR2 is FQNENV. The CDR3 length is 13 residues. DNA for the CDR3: TGTGCCAGCACCCGGGGTTTAACCTACGAGCAGTACTTC. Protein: CASTRGLTYEQYF.

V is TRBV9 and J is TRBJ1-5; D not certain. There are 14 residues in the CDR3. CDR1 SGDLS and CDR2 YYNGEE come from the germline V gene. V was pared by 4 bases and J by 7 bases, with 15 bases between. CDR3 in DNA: TGTGCCAGCAGCCTAGGCCGGGGTTGGCAGCCCCAGCATTTT. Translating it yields CASSLGRGWQPQHF.

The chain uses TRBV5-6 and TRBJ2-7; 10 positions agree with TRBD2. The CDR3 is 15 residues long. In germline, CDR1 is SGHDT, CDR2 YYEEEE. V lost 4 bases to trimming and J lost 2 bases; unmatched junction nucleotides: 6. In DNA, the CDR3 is TGTGCCAGCAGCCCACTAGCGGGAACAACCTACGAGCAGTACTTC. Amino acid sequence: CASSPLAGTTYEQYF.

The CDR3 DNA follows: TGTGCCATCAGTGAGTCGGGGGGGTCGGCCTACGAGCAGTACTTC. Amino acid sequence: CAISESGGSAYEQYF. V and J are TRBV10-3 and TRBJ2-7; the match to TRBD2 covers 7 bases. The germline V gene encodes CDR1 ENHRY and CDR2 SYGVKD. The junction had 4 bases not matched to a gene; V was cut back by 0 bases and J by 2 bases. The CDR3 sequence is 15 residues long.